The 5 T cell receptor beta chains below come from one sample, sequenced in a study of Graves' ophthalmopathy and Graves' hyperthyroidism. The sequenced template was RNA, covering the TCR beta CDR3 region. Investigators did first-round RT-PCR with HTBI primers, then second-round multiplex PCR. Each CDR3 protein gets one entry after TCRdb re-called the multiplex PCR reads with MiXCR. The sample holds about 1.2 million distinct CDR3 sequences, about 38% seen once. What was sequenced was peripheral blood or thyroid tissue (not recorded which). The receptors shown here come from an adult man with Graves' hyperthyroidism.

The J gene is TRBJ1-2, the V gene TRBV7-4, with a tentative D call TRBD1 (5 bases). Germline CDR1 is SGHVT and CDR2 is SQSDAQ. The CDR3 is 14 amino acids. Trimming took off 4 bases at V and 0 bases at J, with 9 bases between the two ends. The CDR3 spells CASSSDTSNYGYTF. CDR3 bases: TGTGCCAGCAGCTCGGACACTTCTAACTATGGCTACACCTTC.

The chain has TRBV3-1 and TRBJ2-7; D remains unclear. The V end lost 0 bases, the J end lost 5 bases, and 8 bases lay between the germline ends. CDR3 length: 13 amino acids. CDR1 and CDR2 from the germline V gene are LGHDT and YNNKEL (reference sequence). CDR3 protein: CASSQDQENEQYF. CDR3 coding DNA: TGTGCCAGCAGCCAAGACCAAGAAAACGAGCAGTACTTC.

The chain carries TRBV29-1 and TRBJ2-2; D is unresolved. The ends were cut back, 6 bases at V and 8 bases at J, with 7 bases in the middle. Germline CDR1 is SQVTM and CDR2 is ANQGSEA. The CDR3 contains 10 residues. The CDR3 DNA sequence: TGCAGCGTAGTGGCGGGGGAGCTGTTTTTT. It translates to CSVVAGELFF.

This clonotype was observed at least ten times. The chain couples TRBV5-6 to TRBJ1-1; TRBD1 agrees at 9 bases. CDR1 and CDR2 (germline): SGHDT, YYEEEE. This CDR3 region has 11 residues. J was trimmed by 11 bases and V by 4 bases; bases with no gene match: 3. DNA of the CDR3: TGTGCCAGCAGCCGGGACAGGGTCGCTTTCTTT. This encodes CASSRDRVAFF.

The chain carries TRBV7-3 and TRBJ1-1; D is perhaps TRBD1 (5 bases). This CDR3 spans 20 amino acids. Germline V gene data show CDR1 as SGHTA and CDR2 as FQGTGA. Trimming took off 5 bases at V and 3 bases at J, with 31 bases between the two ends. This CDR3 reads CASSPSRVLDTTQGDTEAFF. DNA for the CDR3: TGTGCCAGCAGCCCTAGTAGGGTCCTGGACACCACTCAAGGGGACACTGAAGCTTTCTTT.